These 24 T cell receptor beta chains share one sample of origin, sequenced in a study of blood T cell repertoires in COVID-19. Some clones are missing from TCRdb's copy, which holds only in-frame ones; the method was immunoSEQ multiplex PCR. Among more than 400,000 clones listed, 90% were seen once. Input material: PBMCs or T cells enriched from blood (not recorded which). The receptors shown here come from a man aged 18-30 years who had recovered from COVID-19.

V usage is TRBV10-1 and J usage is TRBJ2-7, with TRBD2 matching over 7 bases. The germline gives CDR1 WNHNN, CDR2 SYGVQD (reference sequence). The CDR3 is made up of 19 amino acids. Trimming cost V 4 bases and J 4 bases; bases outside gene matches: 22. CDR3 DNA: TGCGCCAGCAGTGCGTACCCCCTGCGGGAGTTCTCCCTTACTTACGAGCAGTACTTC. This sequence encodes CASSAYPLREFSLTYEQYF.

The chain employs TRBV4-1 and TRBJ2-7, with 8 bases fitting TRBD1. V trimming: 3 bases; J trimming: 1 base; junction bases outside the gene matches: 5. The CDR3 has 15 amino acids. Germline CDR1 is MGHRA and CDR2 is YSYEKL. In nucleotides, the CDR3 is TGCGCCAGCAGCCAGCCGGGACAGGCTTCCTACGAGCAGTACTTC. It encodes CASSQPGQASYEQYF.

This rearrangement joins TRBV2 to TRBJ1-3; D remains ambiguous. V lost 3 bases, J lost 0 bases, and 9 bases lay in between. The CDR3 totals 15 residues. Germline values: CDR1 SNHLY, CDR2 FYNNEI. The CDR3 is CASSDVRDSGNTIYF. The CDR3 DNA sequence: TGTGCCAGCAGTGACGTCCGGGACTCTGGAAACACCATATATTTT.

This clone has just a few counts. This chain uses TRBV5-1 with TRBJ1-1, with D perhaps matching TRBD1 (6 bases). V dropped 2 bases and J dropped 7 bases, with 9 bases sitting between them. This CDR3 spans 12 amino acids. Germline V lookup: CDR1 SGHRS, CDR2 YFSETQ. CDR3 DNA: TGCGCCAGCAGCTTACAGGGAGATGAAGCTTTCTTT. This translates into CASSLQGDEAFF.

The CDR3 is CASRGQGDQPQHF. In DNA, the CDR3 is TGTGCCAGCAGGGGACAGGGCGACCAGCCCCAGCATTTT. V is TRBV2 and J is TRBJ1-5, with 9 positions matching TRBD1. Germline V CDR1 and CDR2: SNHLY, FYNNEI. The junction had 4 bases not matched to a gene; V was cut back by 6 bases and J by 7 bases. The CDR3 length is 13 residues.

The chain couples TRBV27 to TRBJ2-7, with 7 bases lining up with TRBD2. J lost 3 bases, V lost 1 base, and 3 bases had no gene match. The CDR3 contains 14 residues. Germline CDR1 MNHEY, CDR2 SMNVEV (reference sequence). DNA for the CDR3: TGTGCCAGCAGTTTATTGGGGGAGGGCTACGAGCAGTACTTC. It yields the protein CASSLLGEGYEQYF.

The rearrangement joins TRBV5-8 to TRBJ1-2; D is unclear. Germline CDR1 SGHTS, CDR2 YDEGEE. V was pared by 10 bases and J by 7 bases, with 23 bases between. CDR3 length: 14 residues. The CDR3, as DNA: TGTGCCCCACTTGCTCCCACCGCTCTTCGTGGCTACACCTTC. Translating it yields CAPLAPTALRGYTF.

The chain carries TRBV7-8 and TRBJ1-5; D unclear. The CDR3 is made up of 13 amino acids. Germline-derived CDR1 and CDR2 are SGHVS and FQNEAQ. V lost 5 bases and J 2 bases, leaving 7 bases between the germline ends. This CDR3 is CASSNAGNQPQHF. In DNA form, the CDR3 reads TGTGCCAGCAGCAACGCAGGCAATCAGCCCCAGCATTTT.

This rearrangement joins TRBV7-9 to TRBJ2-7; perhaps TRBD2 as D (6 bases). CDR1 and CDR2 (germline): SEHNR, FQNEAQ (reference sequence). V was cut by 1 base and J by 7 bases, with 8 bases left in between. The CDR3 sequence is 12 residues long. CDR3 sequence (DNA): TGTGCCAGCAGCTTAGTCGGGACTGAGCAGTACTTC. Amino acid sequence: CASSLVGTEQYF.

This chain links TRBV5-1 with TRBJ1-1; D uncertain. V lost 0 bases to trimming and J lost 1 base, with 10 bases between them. This CDR3 region has 15 residues. In germline, CDR1 is SGHRS, CDR2 YFSETQ. The CDR3 here is CASSLVATKNTEAFF. CDR3 in DNA: TGCGCCAGCAGCTTGGTTGCCACTAAGAACACTGAAGCTTTCTTT.

This chain links TRBV27 with TRBJ1-4, with D maybe TRBD1 (6 bases). This CDR3 region has 14 residues. Trimming left V 8 bases short and J 8 bases short, with 18 bases between. Germline V gene sequence: CDR1 MNHEY, CDR2 SMNVEV (reference sequence). The CDR3 spells CASRPGGALEKLFF. The DNA for the CDR3 is TGTGCCAGCCGGCCCGGGGGGGCCCTCGAAAAACTGTTTTTT.

This chain uses TRBV19 with TRBJ1-5; D might be TRBD1 (6 bases). The CDR3 runs 15 residues. Germline lookup yields CDR1 LNHDA and CDR2 SQIVND (reference sequence). The germline V and J ends were trimmed by 4 bases and 5 bases, with 15 bases remaining between them. This CDR3 reads CASSRGTLRDQPQHF. In DNA form, the CDR3 reads TGTGCCAGTAGTAGGGGGACACTACGGGATCAGCCCCAGCATTTT. The full variable domain, completed using reference TRBV19 and TRBJ1-5, is DGGITQSPKYLFRKEGQNVTLSCEQNLNHDAMYWYRQDPGQGLRLIYYSQIVNDFQKGDIAEGYSVSREKKESFPLTVTSAQKNPTAFYLCASSRGTLRDQPQHFGDGTRLSIL.

This clone was seen only a few times. The V gene is TRBV7-8, the J gene TRBJ2-7, with D unclear. The germline V gene encodes CDR1 SGHVS and CDR2 FQNEAQ. V was cut by 3 bases and J by 3 bases, with 9 bases left in between. The CDR3 runs to 13 residues. As DNA, the CDR3 is TGTGCCAGCAGCTTGAGTCGAGACTACGAGCAGTACTTC. This encodes CASSLSRDYEQYF. Together with reference TRBV7-8 and TRBJ2-7, the CDR3 gives the full variable domain: GAGVSQSPRYKVAKRGQDVALRCDPISGHVSLFWYQQALGQGPEFLTYFQNEAQLDKSGLPSDRFFAERPEGSVSTLKIQRTQQEDSAVYLCASSLSRDYEQYFGPGTRLTVT.

This chain connects TRBV6-1 to TRBJ2-7; TRBD2 might be the D (5 bases). Germline V gene lookup returns CDR1 MNHNS and CDR2 SASEGT. V was clipped by 3 bases and J by 0 bases, with 15 bases between them. The CDR3 length is 16 residues. CDR3 coding DNA: TGTGCCAGCAGTGACACCATGGGAGTCCACTCCTACGAGCAGTACTTC. It specifies CASSDTMGVHSYEQYF.

The J gene is TRBJ2-3, the V gene TRBV5-1; 7 bases line up with TRBD1. The CDR3 has 14 amino acids. Losses at the gene ends were 6 bases for V and 4 bases for J; bases not matched to a gene: 8. CDR1 and CDR2 (germline): SGHRS, YFSETQ. Here the CDR3 reads CASTPLGGADTQYF. The CDR3 DNA reads TGCGCCAGCACCCCCCTAGGGGGCGCAGATACGCAGTATTTT.

V gene TRBV2 combines with J gene TRBJ1-1; D perhaps matches TRBD1 (5 bases). This CDR3 contains 13 residues. With 5 bases removed from V and 4 bases from J, the gap between germline ends came to 11 bases. Germline V gives CDR1 SNHLY, CDR2 FYNNEI. The CDR3, as DNA: TGTGCCAGCAGTACACAGGTGGGCACTGAAGCTTTCTTT. Amino acid sequence: CASSTQVGTEAFF.

The chain couples TRBV28 to TRBJ1-1, with D possibly being TRBD1 (6 bases). The CDR3 runs 13 residues. V lost 8 bases and J 3 bases, leaving 13 bases between the germline ends. Germline V lookup: CDR1 MDHEN, CDR2 SYDVKM. CDR3 in DNA: TGTGCCAGCTCCCCGGGGGGCTACACTGAAGCTTTCTTT. As protein: CASSPGGYTEAFF.

CDR3 DNA: TGTGCCAGCAGCAAAGATATAGGCAGTACGGGGGGCTATGGCTACACCTTC. Protein sequence: CASSKDIGSTGGYGYTF. The chain is built from TRBV21-1 and TRBJ1-2. TRBV21-1 is an annotated pseudogene. The CDR3 spans 17 residues.

The chain combines TRBV27 with TRBJ2-5, with D hard to call. The CDR3 is made up of 11 amino acids. CDR1 and CDR2 from the germline V gene are MNHEY and SMNVEV (reference sequence). Trimming left V 3 bases short and J 6 bases short, with 5 bases between. CDR3 loop: CASSFGQTQYF. In nucleotides, the CDR3 is TGTGCCAGCAGTTTTGGGCAGACCCAGTACTTC.

The chain has TRBV7-8 and TRBJ1-5; maybe TRBD1 (6 bases). This CDR3 has 14 amino acids. Germline V lookup: CDR1 SGHVS, CDR2 FQNEAQ. V was pared by 3 bases and J by 6 bases, with 12 bases between. The CDR3, as DNA: TGTGCCAGCAGCTTCGGACAGAGGGGTCAGCCCCAGCATTTT. Translated: CASSFGQRGQPQHF.

The rearrangement joins TRBV19 to TRBJ1-1; 9 nucleotides match TRBD1. Trimming at V came to 2 bases and at J to 6 bases, leaving 7 bases not matched to a gene. The CDR3 has 15 residues. Per germline, CDR1 LNHDA and CDR2 SQIVND (reference sequence). The CDR3 region has the DNA TGTGCCAGTAGTATAACGGGACAGGGTAATGCTGAAGCTTTCTTT. Its translation is CASSITGQGNAEAFF.

The genes are TRBV12-5 and TRBJ1-5; 10 bases align to TRBD1. After removal of 9 bases from V and 3 bases from J, the junction contained 2 bases not matched to a gene. CDR1 is LGHNT, CDR2 FRNRAP, per germline. The CDR3 has 13 amino acids. The CDR3 sequence: CASGTGDNQPQHF. The CDR3 coding sequence is TGTGCTAGCGGGACAGGGGACAATCAGCCCCAGCATTTT.

The V and J genes are TRBV6-5 and TRBJ1-5; 8 positions match TRBD1. The CDR3 is 15 residues long. The ends lost 2 bases at V and 4 bases at J; junction bases unmatched: 4. Germline lookup yields CDR1 MNHEY and CDR2 SVGAGI. The CDR3 DNA is TGTGCCAGCAGTTACAGGACAGGGCCGAATCAGCCCCAGCATTTT. Protein sequence: CASSYRTGPNQPQHF.

This sequence joins TRBV6-1 and TRBJ2-7, with D unresolved. V lost 2 bases and J lost 0, with 11 bases in between. The CDR3 is 15 residues long. Germline loops: CDR1 MNHNS, CDR2 SASEGT. CDR3 in amino acids: CASSESIAGSYEQYF. In DNA, the CDR3 is TGTGCCAGCAGTGAAAGTATTGCAGGCTCCTACGAGCAGTACTTC.